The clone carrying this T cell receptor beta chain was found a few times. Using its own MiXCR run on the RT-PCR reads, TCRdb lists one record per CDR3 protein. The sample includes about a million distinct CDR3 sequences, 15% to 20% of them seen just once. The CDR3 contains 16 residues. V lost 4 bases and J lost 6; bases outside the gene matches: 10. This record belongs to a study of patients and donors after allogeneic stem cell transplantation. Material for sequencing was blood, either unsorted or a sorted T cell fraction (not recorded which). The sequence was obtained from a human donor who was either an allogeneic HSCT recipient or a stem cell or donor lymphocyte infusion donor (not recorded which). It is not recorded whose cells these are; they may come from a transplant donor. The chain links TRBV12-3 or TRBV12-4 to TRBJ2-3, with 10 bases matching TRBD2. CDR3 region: CASSWGPSGGEDTQYF. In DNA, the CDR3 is TGTGCCAGCAGTTGGGGTCCAAGCGGGGGGGAGGATACGCAGTATTTT.